These 11 T cell receptor beta chains share one sample of origin, sequenced in a study of blood T cell repertoires in COVID-19. Assay: immunoSEQ multiplex PCR; the TCRdb copy retains only in-frame clones and omits some. The profile shows about 55,000 clones, 80% to 90% of them singletons. Specimen: peripheral blood. The receptors were sampled from a man aged 55 to 70 with acute or convalescent COVID-19.

The chain couples TRBV9 to TRBJ2-5, with 16 nucleotides matching TRBD2. Trimming removed 2 bases from V and 2 bases from J; junction bases left unmatched: 6. CDR3 length: 18 amino acids. Germline assignment: CDR1 SGDLS and CDR2 YYNGEE. The CDR3 region is CASSVMGLAGGHQETQYF. As DNA, the CDR3 is TGTGCCAGCAGCGTTATGGGACTAGCGGGAGGGCATCAAGAGACCCAGTACTTC. Complete variable domain (other parts from reference TRBV9 and TRBJ2-5): DSGVTQTPKHLITATGQRVTLRCSPRSGDLSVYWYQQSLDQGLQFLIQYYNGEERAKGNILERFSAQQFPDLHSELNLSSLELGDSALYFCASSVMGLAGGHQETQYFGPGTRLLVL.

The chain carries TRBV27 and TRBJ2-1, with 9 bases that match TRBD1. V trimming: 7 bases; J trimming: 1 base; junction bases outside the gene matches: 14. CDR1 is MNHEY and CDR2 is SMNVEV in the germline V gene (reference sequence). The CDR3 has 18 residues. The DNA of the CDR3 is TGTGCCAGCAAAATTAGGTTAACGGGACAGGGTTCCTACAATGAGCAGTTCTTC. It yields the protein CASKIRLTGQGSYNEQFF.

J is TRBJ1-5 and V is TRBV6-5; TRBD1 matches at 7 bases. Trimming removed 6 bases from V and 1 base from J; junction bases left unmatched: 6. The germline V gene encodes CDR1 MNHEY and CDR2 SVGAGI. The CDR3 is 15 amino acids. Here the CDR3 reads CASRSSGGSNQPQHF. The CDR3 coding sequence is TGTGCCAGCAGATCCTCAGGGGGAAGCAATCAGCCCCAGCATTTT.

The chain uses TRBV24-1 and TRBJ1-5; D is undetermined. Germline V gene data show CDR1 as KGHDR and CDR2 as SFDVKD. This CDR3 contains 14 residues. V was trimmed by 5 bases and J by 7 bases, leaving 14 bases between them. CDR3 sequence: CATSGYDPRQPQHF. In DNA, the CDR3 is TGTGCCACCAGTGGTTACGATCCGAGGCAGCCCCAGCATTTT.

The chain has TRBV18 and TRBJ1-1; D gene ambiguous. The V and J ends lost 3 bases and 12 bases respectively, with 11 bases between them. Germline-derived CDR1 and CDR2 are KGHSH and LQKENI. The CDR3 extends over 11 amino acids. In nucleotides, the CDR3 is TGTGCCAGCTCACCGGGGAGGGTAACTTTCTTT. The encoded protein is CASSPGRVTFF. The full variable domain, rest sourced from reference TRBV18 and TRBJ1-1, is NAGVMQNPRHLVRRRGQEARLRCSPMKGHSHVYWYRQLPEEGLKFMVYLQKENIIDESGMPKERFSAEFPKEGPSILRIQQVVRGDSAAYFCASSPGRVTFFGQGTRLTVV.

The V and J genes are TRBV5-6 and TRBJ1-5; no reliable D call. Germline assignment: CDR1 SGHDT and CDR2 YYEEEE. The CDR3 loop spans 13 amino acids. Between the trimmed V and J ends, which lost 0 bases and 9 bases, there was a span of 10 bases. CDR3 bases: TGTGCCAGCAGCTTGGTTGGGGAGGGGCCCCAGCATTTT. Its translation is CASSLVGEGPQHF.

The gene calls are TRBV28 and TRBJ2-1; D is perhaps TRBD2 (5 bases). Germline V gene data show CDR1 as MDHEN and CDR2 as SYDVKM. Trimming left V 9 bases short and J 9 bases short, with 9 bases between. The length of the CDR3 is 10 residues. The CDR3 region is CASWAGEQFF. In nucleotides, the CDR3 is TGTGCCAGTTGGGCGGGTGAGCAGTTCTTC. Complete variable domain (other parts from reference TRBV28 and TRBJ2-1): DVKVTQSSRYLVKRTGEKVFLECVQDMDHENMFWYRQDPGLGLRLIYFSYDVKMKEKGDIPEGYSVSREKKERFSLILESASTNQTSMYLCASWAGEQFFGPGTRLTVL.

This sequence joins TRBV7-9 and TRBJ2-3; 9 bases fit TRBD2. The CDR3 loop spans 16 amino acids. V lost 1 base to trimming and J lost 2 bases; unmatched junction nucleotides: 4. Germline CDR1 SEHNR, CDR2 FQNEAQ (reference sequence). The CDR3 bases are TGTGCCAGCAGCTTAGACCTAGCGGGAAACACAGATACGCAGTATTTT. Its translation is CASSLDLAGNTDTQYF.

V gene TRBV19 combines with J gene TRBJ1-5; the D gene is possibly TRBD1 (5 bases). Germline V gene data show CDR1 as LNHDA and CDR2 as SQIVND (reference sequence). The CDR3 sequence is 15 residues long. V was trimmed by 3 bases and J by 2 bases, leaving 11 bases between them. The DNA for the CDR3 is TGTGCCAGTAGTATTATGGGGGGTGGCAATCAGCCCCAGCATTTT. Residues: CASSIMGGGNQPQHF.

The chain couples TRBV7-8 to TRBJ1-3; D is undetermined. Trimming cost V 3 bases and J 4 bases, with 13 bases left between them. Looked up from germline, CDR1 is SGHVS and CDR2 is FQNEAQ. This CDR3 has 15 residues. The CDR3 bases are TGTGCCAGCAGCTTGGCTCAGGCTGGAGGAAACACCATATATTTT. This sequence encodes CASSLAQAGGNTIYF.

This clone occurred once. The V and J genes are TRBV11-2 and TRBJ2-6, with D possibly TRBD1 on 6 matching bases. The CDR3 is made up of 15 amino acids. Germline CDR1 and CDR2: SGHAT and FQNNGV. Between the trimmed V and J ends, which lost 3 bases and 2 bases, there was a span of 8 bases. This chain's CDR3 is CASSFAGAGANVLTF. CDR3 DNA: TGTGCCAGCAGCTTTGCAGGGGCTGGGGCCAACGTCCTGACTTTC.